This is a list of T cell receptor beta chains from one sample in a study of shared T cell receptors in the human thymus. Sequencing was performed with immunoSEQ multiplex PCR; in TCRdb, only in-frame clones are kept and a portion is missing. The sample gives 700,000 to 750,000 clones, over 75% of which show up once; under 0.012% is in the top ten. These sequences were also reported in another study, on human thymus T cells.

Material for sequencing was thymocytes. The receptors stem from a girl less than two years old with a congenital heart defect. The CDR3 runs from the conserved cysteine through the conserved F or W. The D gene is left open where the match is weak. Expanded clones get a size class; other rows say once, few or many, or leave the size out.

j_call	v_call	d_call	clone_size	cdr3_nt	cdr3_aa
TRBJ1-5	TRBV6-1	.	.	TGTGCCAGCAGTGAAGCCCGGGACACCCCAGGGGATCAGCCCCAGCATTTT	CASSEARDTPGDQPQHF
TRBJ1-2	TRBV19	TRBD1	.	TGTGCCAGTCAGACCAACAGGGGTAACTATGGCTACACCTTC	CASQTNRGNYGYTF
TRBJ1-6	TRBV28	.	few	TGTGCCAGCAGGAGGGATTCACCCCTCCACTTT	CASRRDSPLHF
TRBJ1-1	TRBV30	.	once	TGTGCCTGGAGTCCCGGCCAGGGGCTCAGAACTGAAGCTTTCTTT	CAWSPGQGLRTEAFF
TRBJ1-2	TRBV15	TRBD1	once	TGTGCCACCAGCAGAGACAGGGGGCTACCCCCCGGCTACACCTTC	CATSRDRGLPPGYTF
TRBJ2-2	TRBV7-2	.	.	TGTGCCAGCAGCTCGGCCTATAATACAGTCACCGGGGAGCTGTTTTTT	CASSSAYNTVTGELFF
TRBJ2-2	TRBV25-1	TRBD1	once	TGTGCCAGCAGTGAATTTATGGGACAGGGGGCAACCGGGGAGCTGTTTTTT	CASSEFMGQGATGELFF
TRBJ1-2	TRBV19	.	few	TGTGCCAGTAGTATGGTTAGTGGTCTCTATGGCTACACCTTC	CASSMVSGLYGYTF
TRBJ2-5	TRBV9	TRBD2	.	TGTGCCAGCAGTGATCGCGGGGGGGCCCGGGAGACCCAGTACTTC	CASSDRGGARETQYF
TRBJ2-7	TRBV13	TRBD1	.	TGTGCCAGCAGCTTACAACAGGGGGACCCCTACGAGCAGTACTTC	CASSLQQGDPYEQYF
TRBJ1-2	TRBV7-6	.	.	TGTGCCAGCAGCTTAGGAGGCGAGAACTATGGCTACACCTTC	CASSLGGENYGYTF
TRBJ1-2	TRBV7-9	TRBD1	.	TGTGCCAGCAGCCCAAGGGACAGGGGTTGGGATGGCTACACCTTC	CASSPRDRGWDGYTF
TRBJ2-7	TRBV19	TRBD2	.	TGTGCCAGTAGTAACCAAACTAGCGGGGGTTGTTACGAGCAGTATTTC	CASSNQTSGGCYEQYF
TRBJ1-1	TRBV27	.	.	TGTGCCAGCAGTTCCAAAGACGAGAGAGGTGAAGCTTTCTTT	CASSSKDERGEAFF
TRBJ1-1	TRBV6-1	.	.	TGTGCCAGCAGTGCCCGACAGCAGTTGAACACTGAAGCTTTCTTT	CASSARQQLNTEAFF
TRBJ1-2	TRBV27	TRBD1	.	TGTGCCAGCAGTTTATATAGGACAGGGGGCGGCTACACCTTC	CASSLYRTGGGYTF
TRBJ2-5	TRBV7-9	TRBD2	.	TGTGCCAGCAGCTTAGTCTGTAGCGGGGGGTGTCAAGAGACCCAGTACTTC	CASSLVCSGGCQETQYF
TRBJ1-2	TRBV5-6	TRBD1	once	TGTGCCAGCAGCTTATGGACAGGGGGGATCTATGGCTACACCTTC	CASSLWTGGIYGYTF
TRBJ2-3	TRBV19	TRBD2	once	TGTGCCAGTAGGGGGACTAGCTCAGATACGCAGTATTTT	CASRGTSSDTQYF
TRBJ1-3	TRBV9	TRBD1	.	TGTGCCAGCAGCGCCTCGGACAGGGGGAAGCTCTCCGGCTCTGGAAACACCATATATTTT	CASSASDRGKLSGSGNTIYF
TRBJ1-6	TRBV6-5	TRBD1	.	TGTGCCAGCAGTTACAGGGGGCGCGGGTATAATTCACCCCTCCACTTT	CASSYRGRGYNSPLHF
TRBJ1-2	TRBV7-2	TRBD1	.	TGTGCCAGCAGCTTAGTACCGGGACAGAGCTATGGCTACACCTTC	CASSLVPGQSYGYTF
TRBJ1-2	TRBV14	TRBD1	.	TGTGCCAGCAGCCAAGCTTGGACAGGAACTAACTATGGCTACACCTTC	CASSQAWTGTNYGYTF
TRBJ2-7	TRBV5-4	.	.	TGTGCCAGCAGCTTTGACAGAGGACCAATCTACGAGCAGTACTTC	CASSFDRGPIYEQYF